This T cell receptor (beta chain) was recovered during a study of blood T cell repertoires in COVID-19. For recovered donors of Cohort 3, there were two negative PCRs, clearance, or symptom resolution. Sequencing used immunoSEQ multiplex PCR; TCRdb keeps in-frame clones, though not all of them. Of approximately 220,000 clones listed, around 90% were seen once; the top ten hold roughly 2.7%. The germline CDR1 and CDR2 sequences are LGHNA and YNFKEQ. The CDR3 runs 16 residues. The V gene end was trimmed by 7 bases and the J gene end by 6 bases; junction bases not matched to a gene: 16. The sequenced material came from PBMCs or T cells enriched from blood (not recorded which). The rearrangement links TRBV4-2 to TRBJ2-3; 7 bases match TRBD2. The TCR sequence derives from a woman between 25 and 40 years old who had recovered from COVID-19. The CDR3 nucleotides are TGTGCCAGCACCGAAAAGGAGGCGGGGGAGGAGGATACGCAGTATTTT. It codes for CASTEKEAGEEDTQYF.